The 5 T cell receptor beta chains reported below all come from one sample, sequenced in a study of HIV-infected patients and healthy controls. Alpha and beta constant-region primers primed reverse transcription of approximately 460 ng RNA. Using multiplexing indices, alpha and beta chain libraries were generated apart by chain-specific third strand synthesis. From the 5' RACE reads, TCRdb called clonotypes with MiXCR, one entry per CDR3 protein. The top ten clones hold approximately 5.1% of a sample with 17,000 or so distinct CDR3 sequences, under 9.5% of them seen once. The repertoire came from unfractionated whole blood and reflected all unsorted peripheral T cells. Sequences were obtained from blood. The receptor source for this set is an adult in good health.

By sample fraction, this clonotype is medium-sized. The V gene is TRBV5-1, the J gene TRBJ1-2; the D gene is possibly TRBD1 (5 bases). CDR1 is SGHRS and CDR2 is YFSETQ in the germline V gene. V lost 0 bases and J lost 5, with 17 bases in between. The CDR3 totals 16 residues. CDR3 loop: CASSLAPWGRYYGYTF. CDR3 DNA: TGCGCCAGCAGCTTGGCCCCCTGGGGGAGGTATTATGGCTACACCTTC.

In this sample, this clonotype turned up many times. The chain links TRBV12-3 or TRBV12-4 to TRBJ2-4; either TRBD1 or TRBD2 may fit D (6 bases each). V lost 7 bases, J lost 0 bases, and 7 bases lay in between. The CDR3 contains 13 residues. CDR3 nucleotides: TGTGCCAGCACGGGGGCAGCCAAAAACATTCAGTACTTC. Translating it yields CASTGAAKNIQYF.

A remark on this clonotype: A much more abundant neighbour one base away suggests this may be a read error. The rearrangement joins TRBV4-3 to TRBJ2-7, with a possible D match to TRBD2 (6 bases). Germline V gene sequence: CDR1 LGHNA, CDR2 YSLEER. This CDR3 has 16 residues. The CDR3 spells CASSKDQRSGPYEQYF. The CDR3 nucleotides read TGCGCCAGCAGCAAAGATCAGCGGAGCGGGCCGTACGAGCAGTACTTC.

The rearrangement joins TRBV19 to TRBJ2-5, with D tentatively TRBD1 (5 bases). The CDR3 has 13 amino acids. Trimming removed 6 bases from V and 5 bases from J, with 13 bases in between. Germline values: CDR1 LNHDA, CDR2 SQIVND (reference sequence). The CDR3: CASRLGARETQYF. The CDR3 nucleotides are TGTGCCAGTAGGTTAGGGGCGCGGGAGACCCAGTACTTC.

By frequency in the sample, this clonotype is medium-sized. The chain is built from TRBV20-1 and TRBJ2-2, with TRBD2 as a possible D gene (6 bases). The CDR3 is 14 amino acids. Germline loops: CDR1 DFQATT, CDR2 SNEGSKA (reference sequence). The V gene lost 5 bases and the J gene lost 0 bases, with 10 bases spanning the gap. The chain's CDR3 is CSALDYSNTGELFF. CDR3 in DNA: TGCAGTGCTTTGGACTATTCGAACACCGGGGAGCTGTTTTTT.